One TCR beta chain is described in this entry. The antigen remains unidentified. Some clones are missing from TCRdb's copy, which holds only in-frame ones; the method was immunoSEQ multiplex PCR. The data show around 15,000 clones, 80% seen once. The graft tissue was processed, and this released both intraepithelial and lamina propria lymphocytes. This entry comes from a study of graft-versus-host responses after intestinal transplantation. The overall study: The recipients all started with anti-thymocyte globulin induction and then took tacrolimus and steroids for 3 to 4 years. Study findings and constraints: Peak circulating GvH clone levels were associated with early post-transplant HvG declines.

This CDR3 has 16 residues. Germline V CDR1 and CDR2: MDHEN, SYDVKM. With 2 bases clipped from V and 4 bases from J, the junction kept 8 bases outside the gene matches. The sample in question was ileum tissue, obtained around 96 days after intestinal transplant. The clonotype comes from a human patient who received an intestinal transplant, so some T cells may come from the graft donor. This chain links TRBV28 with TRBJ2-3; the match to TRBD2 covers 8 bases. DNA for the CDR3: TGTGCCAGCAGTTTAGTTGGACTAGCAGGTGCAGATACGCAGTATTTT. This sequence encodes CASSLVGLAGADTQYF.